The clone carrying this T cell receptor beta chain was seen only once. What it binds is not known. Trimming removed 4 bases from V and 4 bases from J; junction bases left unmatched: 12. Per the germline V gene, CDR1 is SGHTA and CDR2 is FQGNSA. The CDR3 length is 16 residues. TCRdb's copy holds only in-frame clones and misses some; the assay was immunoSEQ multiplex PCR. The sample lists tens of thousands of clones; roughly 84% were seen once. This sample stems from a study of identifying expanded T cells in peripheral blood. Healthy donors had no documented immune events, such as infections, while sampled. Study conclusions and caveats: Differentially abundant clones: around 1.2 between replicates, about 17 at around 2 weeks, roughly 18 at four. Roughly two-week clone count variance significantly increased as total template count grew.

Sequenced material: blood. The V call is TRBV7-2, the J call TRBJ1-2; 7 nucleotides line up with TRBD1. This receptor was obtained from a person aged 18 to 70 in good health. The CDR3: CASSSPQGSTFYGYTF. CDR3 nucleotides: TGTGCCAGCAGCTCCCCACAGGGGTCCACTTTCTATGGCTACACCTTC.